This T cell receptor (beta chain) was sequenced for a study of T cell clones after liver transplantation. Study information: A pre-transplant mixed lymphocyte reaction with TCRbeta sequencing defined graft-donor-reactive clones followed in post-transplant blood. Timepoints were pre-transplant, pre-withdrawal, and after withdrawal was completed or failed.

Sequencing used immunoSEQ multiplex PCR; TCRdb keeps in-frame clones, though not all of them. The sample lists about 51,000 clones; roughly nine tenths were seen once. The V gene's germline CDR1 is LNHDA and CDR2 SQIVND (reference sequence). Between the trimmed V and J ends, which lost 3 bases and 4 bases, there was a span of 13 bases. The CDR3 is 14 amino acids. Study-level points and caveats: Circulating graft-donor-reactive CD4 TCRbeta sequences fell significantly post-transplant in most of the 8 subjects.

To note about this clone: Its specificity is unknown.

The gene calls are TRBV19 and TRBJ2-7; D call uncertain. This receptor was obtained from a human patient who received a liver transplant. Part of the T cells may come from the graft donor. Sample: CD8+ T cells from blood, taken 12 months after liver transplant. CDR3 sequence: CASSISGGAYEQYF. DNA of the CDR3: TGTGCCAGTAGTATCTCGGGCGGTGCTTACGAGCAGTACTTC.